This T cell receptor (beta chain) was captured in a study of control samples from healthy donors and cancer patients. TCRdb keeps only in-frame clones here, not all; method: immunoSEQ multiplex PCR. The sample shows about 220,000 clones, about 94% of them seen only once. Sequencing used blood. This sequence was found in a man aged 45 to 65 in good health.

The CDR3 sequence: CASSFRQGAGQPQHF. The CDR3 region has the DNA TGTGCCAGCAGTTTCCGACAGGGGGCAGGCCAGCCCCAGCATTTT. The chain joins TRBV28 to TRBJ1-5; 10 bases agree with TRBD1. This CDR3 contains 15 residues. The germline CDR1 and CDR2 sequences are MDHEN and SYDVKM. V shed 3 bases and J 7 bases; nucleotides not matched to a gene: 6.